The next 18 T cell receptor beta chains were all read from a single sample in a study of blood T cell repertoires in COVID-19 (dated by TCRdb to about 2020). The library came from the immunoSEQ multiplex PCR assay. This immuneACCESS table, as held by TCRdb, lists in-frame sequences with V and J called but not all clones. Of the missing ones, under half trace to an unresolved V gene in checked studies; the others have no known cause. The sample table contains 100,000 to 150,000 clones; only one count was recorded for about 88% of them. The ten top clones hold roughly 1.2% of the sample. Sequenced: peripheral blood. The receptors derive from a woman older than 75 with acute or convalescent COVID-19.

The gene calls are TRBV4-2 and TRBJ2-2, with 11 bases lining up with TRBD2. This CDR3 has 17 residues. The J segment lost 4 bases and the V segment lost 5 bases, leaving 9 bases of the junction unmatched. Germline assignment: CDR1 LGHNA and CDR2 YNFKEQ. The CDR3 region has the DNA TGTGCCAGCAGCTGGGGGACTAGCGGAGTCCGCACCGGGGAGCTGTTTTTT. This sequence encodes CASSWGTSGVRTGELFF.

The chain couples TRBV9 to TRBJ1-2; D remains ambiguous. Germline V lookup: CDR1 SGDLS, CDR2 YYNGEE. Trimming stripped 8 bases from V and 5 bases from J, with 13 bases between. The CDR3 runs 12 residues. CDR3 bases: TGTGCCAGTGAGGGCACGGGATATGGCTACACCTTC. This gives the protein CASEGTGYGYTF.

The table lists this clone with a count of one. The chain couples TRBV18 to TRBJ2-5; possible D gene TRBD1, 6 bases. V was pared by 3 bases and J by 1 base, with 9 bases between. In germline, CDR1 is KGHSH, CDR2 LQKENI. CDR3 length: 14 residues. This chain's CDR3 is CASSPRQAQETQYF. CDR3 sequence (DNA): TGTGCCAGCTCACCCCGACAGGCCCAAGAGACCCAGTACTTC.

J is TRBJ1-2 and V is TRBV5-1; 7 bases align to TRBD1. The CDR3 covers 16 residues. Trimming removed 0 bases from V and 2 bases from J; junction bases left unmatched: 7. CDR1 and CDR2 (germline): SGHRS, YFSETQ. The CDR3 sequence: CASSLAPGQQNYGYTF. The CDR3 DNA is TGCGCCAGCAGCTTGGCCCCGGGACAGCAAAACTATGGCTACACCTTC.

J is TRBJ2-2 and V is TRBV7-8; 9 bases fit TRBD1. After removal of 5 bases from V and 7 bases from J, the junction contained 2 bases not matched to a gene. The CDR3 extends over 13 amino acids. Per germline, CDR1 SGHVS and CDR2 FQNEAQ. CDR3 in DNA: TGTGCCAGCAGCACAGGGGGCTACGGGGAGCTGTTTTTT. Translation: CASSTGGYGELFF.

The table lists this clone with a few counts. The V call is TRBV6-4, the J call TRBJ1-5, with D maybe TRBD1 (6 bases). Trimming removed 3 bases from V and 7 bases from J, with 13 bases in between. Germline assignment: CDR1 MRHNA and CDR2 SNTAGT. The CDR3 totals 14 residues. The CDR3 DNA is TGTGCCAGCAGTGAACAGGGTTTCGGGCAGCCCCAGCATTTT. It translates to CASSEQGFGQPQHF.

The J gene is TRBJ2-1, the V gene TRBV2; 14 bases line up with TRBD2. J gave up 1 base and V 6 bases, and 8 bases lay outside the gene matches. CDR3 length equals 18 residues. Germline lookup yields CDR1 SNHLY and CDR2 FYNNEI. CDR3 protein: CASRTGTSGSRSYNEQFF. The CDR3 bases are TGTGCCAGCAGGACCGGGACTAGCGGGAGTAGGTCCTACAATGAGCAGTTCTTC.

This chain joins TRBV5-5 and TRBJ1-2; D call uncertain. Per germline, CDR1 SGHKS and CDR2 YYEKEE (reference sequence). The CDR3 runs 13 residues. Trimming removed 0 bases at V and 8 bases at J, with 11 bases between. The CDR3 nucleotides are TGTGCCAGCAGCTTGGCCATACCCGGGGGCTACACCTTC. Residues: CASSLAIPGGYTF.

This chain links TRBV5-1 with TRBJ2-2; D might be TRBD1 (6 bases). CDR3 size: 15 residues. Trimming removed 0 bases at V and 8 bases at J, with 14 bases between. The germline V gene encodes CDR1 SGHRS and CDR2 YFSETQ. The chain's CDR3 is CASSLDRAEFGELFF. CDR3 DNA sequence: TGCGCCAGCAGCTTGGACAGGGCGGAATTTGGGGAGCTGTTTTTT.

The chain recombines TRBV5-1 with TRBJ1-1, with D unclear. Germline V gene sequence: CDR1 SGHRS, CDR2 YFSETQ. This CDR3 region has 13 residues. Trimming took 4 bases from V and 8 from J, leaving 15 bases between them. CDR3 coding DNA: TGCGCCAGCAGCCCCGGTTCGGAGGCGGAAGCTTTCTTT. Its protein is CASSPGSEAEAFF.

This CDR3 is CASSQVLAGPTDTQYF. DNA for the CDR3: TGCGCCAGCAGCCAAGTACTAGCGGGGCCCACAGATACGCAGTATTTT. The chain combines TRBV4-3 with TRBJ2-3; 10 bases are a match to TRBD2. V shed 1 base and J 2 bases; nucleotides not matched to a gene: 3. The CDR3 is made up of 16 amino acids. Germline V gene lookup returns CDR1 LGHNA and CDR2 YSLEER.

V gene TRBV3-1 (or the pseudogene TRBV3-2) combines with J gene TRBJ1-1; D is possibly TRBD1 (5 bases). CDR1 and CDR2 from the germline V gene are LGHDT and YNNKEL (reference sequence). V was cut by 0 bases and J by 5 bases, with 13 bases left in between. The CDR3 consists of 15 residues. This CDR3 is CASSQDRGIGTEAFF. In DNA, the CDR3 is TGTGCCAGCAGCCAAGATCGGGGGATAGGGACTGAAGCTTTCTTT.

The CDR3 bases are TGCGCCAGCAGCCAAGGTAGTCGGACAGTTTCTGGAAACACCATATATTTT. Protein: CASSQGSRTVSGNTIYF. J is TRBJ1-3 and V is TRBV4-1; D may be TRBD1 (6 bases). The germline V gene has CDR1 MGHRA and CDR2 YSYEKL. This CDR3 has 17 amino acids. Trimming removed 1 base from V and 1 base from J, with 14 bases in between.

V gene TRBV15 combines with J gene TRBJ1-1; D is possibly TRBD1 (5 bases). The CDR3 runs 15 residues. Germline-derived CDR1 and CDR2 are LNHNV and YYDKDF (reference sequence). V gave up 0 bases and J gave up 7 bases, with 15 bases separating them. The CDR3 protein is CATSRDLGEGSEAFF. CDR3 DNA: TGTGCCACCAGCAGAGATCTGGGGGAGGGCAGTGAAGCTTTCTTT.

The chain joins TRBV10-3 to TRBJ1-2; 11 bases align to TRBD1. Germline V lookup: CDR1 ENHRY, CDR2 SYGVKD. Germline trimming cut 4 bases from V and 5 bases from J; bases unmatched to any gene: 12. The CDR3 runs 17 residues. Here the CDR3 reads CAISGFLVGQGAYGYTF. DNA for the CDR3: TGTGCCATCAGTGGCTTTCTTGTTGGACAGGGGGCTTATGGCTACACCTTC.

The J gene is TRBJ2-2, the V gene TRBV29-1; TRBD1 matches at 8 bases. Germline-derived CDR1 and CDR2 are SQVTM and ANQGSEA. Trimming cost V 5 bases and J 8 bases; bases outside gene matches: 7. The CDR3 length is 13 residues. Here the CDR3 DNA reads TGCAGCGTTTCAGGGGGCAATCGAGGGGAGCTGTTTTTT. It specifies CSVSGGNRGELFF.

J is TRBJ2-5 and V is TRBV6-1; 16 positions match TRBD2. V lost 3 bases and J lost 4; bases outside the gene matches: 2. CDR1 and CDR2 (germline): MNHNS, SASEGT. This CDR3 is built from 16 residues. The CDR3 nucleotides are TGTGCCAGCAGTGACGGGACTAGCGGGAGGGGAGAGACCCAGTACTTC. This codes for CASSDGTSGRGETQYF.

The chain carries TRBV11-2 and TRBJ2-5; D is undetermined. V was trimmed by 3 bases and J by 7 bases, leaving 12 bases between them. Germline CDR1 is SGHAT and CDR2 is FQNNGV. The CDR3 contains 13 residues. The CDR3 spells CASSLPFERTQYF. CDR3 sequence (DNA): TGTGCCAGCAGCTTGCCCTTCGAGCGGACCCAGTACTTC. Looking up the rest from reference TRBV11-2 and TRBJ2-5 gives the full variable domain: EAGVAQSPRYKIIEKRQSVAFWCNPISGHATLYWYQQILGQGPKLLIQFQNNGVVDDSQLPKDRFSAERLKGVDSTLKIQPAKLEDSAVYLCASSLPFERTQYFGPGTRLLVL.